This T cell receptor beta chain was recovered during a study of T cell changes during pregnancy in multiple sclerosis. The CDR3 runs 14 residues. The germline V gene encodes CDR1 WSHSY and CDR2 SAAADI. The V gene end was trimmed by 5 bases and the J gene end by 3 bases; junction bases not matched to a gene: 4. Libraries were prepared by immunoSEQ multiplex PCR; TCRdb keeps only in-frame clonotypes and omits some of them. Here the sample spans tens of thousands of clones, roughly 88% being singletons. The specimen was CD4+ T cells from peripheral blood mononuclear cells, collected before pregnancy. This TCR derives from a female donor with multiple sclerosis, enrolled in a pregnancy study. J is TRBJ1-3 and V is TRBV10-2; the match to TRBD1 covers 7 bases. The CDR3 bases are TGCGCCAGCAGTAGGGGGCTAGATGGAAACACCATATATTTT. Protein sequence: CASSRGLDGNTIYF.